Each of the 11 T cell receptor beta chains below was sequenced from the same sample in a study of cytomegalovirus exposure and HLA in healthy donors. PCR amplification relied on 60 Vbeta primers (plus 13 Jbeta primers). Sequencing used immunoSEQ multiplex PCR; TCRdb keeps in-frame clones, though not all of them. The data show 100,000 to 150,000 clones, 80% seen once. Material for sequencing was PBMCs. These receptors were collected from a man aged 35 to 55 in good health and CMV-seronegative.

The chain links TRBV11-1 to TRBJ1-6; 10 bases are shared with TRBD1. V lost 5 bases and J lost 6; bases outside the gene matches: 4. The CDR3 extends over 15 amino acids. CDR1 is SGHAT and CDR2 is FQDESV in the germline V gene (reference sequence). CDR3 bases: TGTGCCAGCAGCCCGAGGGACAGGGGTAATTCACCCCTCCACTTT. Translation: CASSPRDRGNSPLHF.

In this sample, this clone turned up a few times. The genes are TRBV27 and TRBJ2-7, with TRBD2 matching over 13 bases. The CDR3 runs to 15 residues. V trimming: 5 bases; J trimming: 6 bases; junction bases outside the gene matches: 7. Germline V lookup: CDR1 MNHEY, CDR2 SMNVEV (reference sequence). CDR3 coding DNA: TGTGCCAGCAGTCCGCCGGGACTAGCGGGATTCGAGCAGTACTTC. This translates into CASSPPGLAGFEQYF.

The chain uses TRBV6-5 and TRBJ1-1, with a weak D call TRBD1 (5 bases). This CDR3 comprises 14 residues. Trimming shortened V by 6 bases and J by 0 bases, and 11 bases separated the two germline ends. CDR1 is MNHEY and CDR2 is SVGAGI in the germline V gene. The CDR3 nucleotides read TGTGCCAGCAGGGTTCGACAGATGAACACTGAAGCTTTCTTT. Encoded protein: CASRVRQMNTEAFF.

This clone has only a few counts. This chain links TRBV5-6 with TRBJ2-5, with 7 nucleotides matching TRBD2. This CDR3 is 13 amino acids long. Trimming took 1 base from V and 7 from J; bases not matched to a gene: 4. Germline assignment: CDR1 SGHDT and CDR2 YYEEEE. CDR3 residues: CASSLKASGTQYF. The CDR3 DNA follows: TGTGCCAGCAGCTTGAAGGCTAGCGGGACCCAGTACTTC.

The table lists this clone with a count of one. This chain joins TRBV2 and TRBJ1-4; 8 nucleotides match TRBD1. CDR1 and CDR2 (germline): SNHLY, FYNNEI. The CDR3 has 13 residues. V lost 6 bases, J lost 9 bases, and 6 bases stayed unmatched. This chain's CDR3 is CASSGQGDQKLFF. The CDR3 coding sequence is TGTGCCAGCAGCGGACAGGGAGATCAAAAACTGTTTTTT.

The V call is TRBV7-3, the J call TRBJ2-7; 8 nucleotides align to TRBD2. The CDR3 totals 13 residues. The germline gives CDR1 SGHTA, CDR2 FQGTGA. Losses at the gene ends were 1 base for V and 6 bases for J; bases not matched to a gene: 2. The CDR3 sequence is CASSLISGSEQYF. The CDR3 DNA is TGTGCCAGCAGCTTAATCAGCGGGAGCGAGCAGTACTTC.

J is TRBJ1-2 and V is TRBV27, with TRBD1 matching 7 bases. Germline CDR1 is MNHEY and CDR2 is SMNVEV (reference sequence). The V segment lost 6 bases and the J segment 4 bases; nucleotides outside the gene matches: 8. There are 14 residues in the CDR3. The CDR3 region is CASRGGQAVYGYTF. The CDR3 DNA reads TGTGCCAGCAGGGGCGGACAGGCGGTCTATGGCTACACCTTC.

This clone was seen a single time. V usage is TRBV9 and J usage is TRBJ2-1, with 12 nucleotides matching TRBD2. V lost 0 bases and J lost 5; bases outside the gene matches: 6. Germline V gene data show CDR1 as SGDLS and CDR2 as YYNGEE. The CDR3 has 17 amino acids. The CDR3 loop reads CASSVADPSGGDNEQFF. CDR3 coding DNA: TGTGCCAGCAGCGTAGCTGATCCTAGCGGGGGGGACAATGAGCAGTTCTTC. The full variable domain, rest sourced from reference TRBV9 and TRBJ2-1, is DSGVTQTPKHLITATGQRVTLRCSPRSGDLSVYWYQQSLDQGLQFLIQYYNGEERAKGNILERFSAQQFPDLHSELNLSSLELGDSALYFCASSVADPSGGDNEQFFGPGTRLTVL.

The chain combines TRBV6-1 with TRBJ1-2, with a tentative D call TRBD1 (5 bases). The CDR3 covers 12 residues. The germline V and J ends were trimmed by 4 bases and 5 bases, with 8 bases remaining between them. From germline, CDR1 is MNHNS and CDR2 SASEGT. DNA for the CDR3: TGTGCCAGCAGTGGCGGGACGTATGGCTACACCTTC. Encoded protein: CASSGGTYGYTF.

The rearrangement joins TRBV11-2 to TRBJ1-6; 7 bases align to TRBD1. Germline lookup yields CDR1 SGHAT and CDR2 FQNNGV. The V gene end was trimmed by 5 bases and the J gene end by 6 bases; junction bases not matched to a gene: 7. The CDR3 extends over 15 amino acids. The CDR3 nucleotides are TGTGCCAGCAGCACCGGGACAGCTATTAATTCACCCCTCCACTTT. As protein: CASSTGTAINSPLHF.

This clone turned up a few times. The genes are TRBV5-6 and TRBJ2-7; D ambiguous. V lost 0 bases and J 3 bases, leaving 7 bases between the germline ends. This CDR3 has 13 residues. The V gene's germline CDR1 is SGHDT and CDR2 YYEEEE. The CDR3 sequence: CASSLARHYEQYF. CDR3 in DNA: TGTGCCAGCAGCTTGGCAAGACACTACGAGCAGTACTTC. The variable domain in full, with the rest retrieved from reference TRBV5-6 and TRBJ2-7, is DAGVTQSPTHLIKTRGQQVTLRCSPKSGHDTVSWYQQALGQGPQFIFQYYEEEERQRGNFPDRFSGHQFPNYSSELNVNALLLGDSALYLCASSLARHYEQYFGPGTRLTVT.